These 2 T cell receptor beta chains share one sample of origin, sequenced in a study of technical replicates of blood from a few donors. Data came from immunoSEQ multiplex PCR; TCRdb stores just in-frame clones and leaves some out. The sample holds about 82,000 clones, 75% to 95% seen once. Sequenced input: T cells isolated from PBMCs. The receptors were gathered from a human donor in good health.

The chain has TRBV11-3 and TRBJ2-3; unclear D gene. Per germline, CDR1 SGHNT and CDR2 YENEEA. Trimming took 1 base from V and 9 from J, leaving 14 bases between them. This CDR3 has 14 amino acids. The CDR3 is CASSLGLVGWTQYF. The CDR3 nucleotides are TGTGCCAGCAGCTTAGGCCTTGTCGGGTGGACGCAGTATTTT.

The chain couples TRBV25-1 to TRBJ1-4; D perhaps matches TRBD1 (6 bases). V shed 2 bases and J shed 7 bases, with 8 bases lying between them. Germline CDR1 is MGHDK and CDR2 is SYGVNS. There are 13 residues in the CDR3. CDR3 residues: CASSERGGEKLFF. CDR3 nucleotides: TGTGCCAGCAGTGAAAGGGGGGGTGAAAAACTGTTTTTT. Full variable domain (outside the CDR3, taken from reference TRBV25-1 and TRBJ1-4): EADIYQTPRYLVIGTGKKITLECSQTMGHDKMYWYQQDPGMELHLIHYSYGVNSTEKGDLSSESTVSRIRTEHFPLTLESARPSHTSQYLCASSERGGEKLFFGSGTQLSVL.